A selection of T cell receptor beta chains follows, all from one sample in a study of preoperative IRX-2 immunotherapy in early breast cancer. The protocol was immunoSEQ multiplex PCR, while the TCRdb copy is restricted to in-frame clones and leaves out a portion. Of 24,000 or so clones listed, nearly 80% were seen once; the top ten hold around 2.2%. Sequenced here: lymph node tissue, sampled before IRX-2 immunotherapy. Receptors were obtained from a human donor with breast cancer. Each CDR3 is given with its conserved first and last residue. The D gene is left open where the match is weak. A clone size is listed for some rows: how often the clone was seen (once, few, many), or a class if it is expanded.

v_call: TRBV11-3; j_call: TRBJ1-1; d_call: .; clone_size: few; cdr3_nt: TGTGCCAGCAGCTTGAGGACTGGGAACACTGAAGCTTTCTTT; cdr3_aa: CASSLRTGNTEAFF
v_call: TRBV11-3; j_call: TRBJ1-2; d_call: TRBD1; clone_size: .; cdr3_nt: TGTGCCAGCAGCTTAGTAGGGGGCCCTGGGGGCTACACCTTC; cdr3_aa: CASSLVGGPGGYTF
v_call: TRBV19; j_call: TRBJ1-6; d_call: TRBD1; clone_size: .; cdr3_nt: TGTGCCAGTAGTATTTCGCCAGGGGGGGCCCTTAATTCACCCCTCCACTTT; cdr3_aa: CASSISPGGALNSPLHF
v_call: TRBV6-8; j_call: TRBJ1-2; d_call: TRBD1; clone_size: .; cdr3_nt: TGTGCCAGCACCCGGGACAGGGATAACTATGGCTACACCTTC; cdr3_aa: CASTRDRDNYGYTF
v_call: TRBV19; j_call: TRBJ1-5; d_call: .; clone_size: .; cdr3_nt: TGTGCCAGTAGTGCGCTAGAAGTGGGCGCCAGGAGTAAGCCCCAGCATTTT; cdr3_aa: CASSALEVGARSKPQHF
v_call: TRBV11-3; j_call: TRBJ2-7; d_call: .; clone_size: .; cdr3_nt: TGTGCCAGCAGCTACTTCCCCTCCGGCCAAAAGAAGGGGAAGGCCCACGAGCAGTACTTC; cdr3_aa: CASSYFPSGQKKGKAHEQYF
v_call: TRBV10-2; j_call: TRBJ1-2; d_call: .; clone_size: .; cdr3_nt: TGCGCCAGCCGGGGCGGCCTCTTCTATGGCTACACCTTC; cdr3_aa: CASRGGLFYGYTF
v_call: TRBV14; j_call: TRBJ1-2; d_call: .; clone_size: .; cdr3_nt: TGTGCCAGCAGCCAAGGGCGGGCGGTGAACTATGGCTACACCTTC; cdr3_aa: CASSQGRAVNYGYTF
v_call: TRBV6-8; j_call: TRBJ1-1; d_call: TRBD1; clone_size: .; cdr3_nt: TGTGCCTCCCGGGAGGGGGCGACTGAAGCTTTCTTT; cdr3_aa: CASREGATEAFF
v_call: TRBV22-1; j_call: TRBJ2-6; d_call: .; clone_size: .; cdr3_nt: TGTGCCAGCAGTCCGGAGCTGTCTGGGGCCAACGTCCTGACTTTC; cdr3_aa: CASSPELSGANVLTF
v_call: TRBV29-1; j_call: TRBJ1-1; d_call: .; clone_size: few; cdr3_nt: TGCAGCGTGGCCGGACAGCCGAACACTGAAGCTTTCTTT; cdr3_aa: CSVAGQPNTEAFF
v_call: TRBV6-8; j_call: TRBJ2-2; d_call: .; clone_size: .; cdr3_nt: TGTGCCATCCAGGGAGGAGGAAACACCGGGGAGCTGTTTTTT; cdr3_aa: CAIQGGGNTGELFF
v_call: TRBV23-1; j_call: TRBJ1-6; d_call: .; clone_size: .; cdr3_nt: TGCGCCAGCAGCTTGGAGCGCGGTTCACCCCTCCACTTT; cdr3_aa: CASSLERGSPLHF
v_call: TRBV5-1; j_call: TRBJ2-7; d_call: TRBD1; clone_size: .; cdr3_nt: TGCGCCAGCAGCCACGGGACAGCGGAGTCAAACGAGCAGTACTTC; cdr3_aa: CASSHGTAESNEQYF
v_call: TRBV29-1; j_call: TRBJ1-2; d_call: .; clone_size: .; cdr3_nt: TGCAGCGGGGGCGTAGGGGGTGGCTATGGCTACACCTTC; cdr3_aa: CSGGVGGGYGYTF
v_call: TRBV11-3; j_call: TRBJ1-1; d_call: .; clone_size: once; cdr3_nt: TGTGCCAGCAGCTTAATTGTCAGCAACACTGAAGCTTTCTTT; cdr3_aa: CASSLIVSNTEAFF
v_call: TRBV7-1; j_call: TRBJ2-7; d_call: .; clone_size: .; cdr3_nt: TGTGCCAGCAGCTCCCCGGTAGGCTACGAGCAGTACTTC; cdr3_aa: CASSSPVGYEQYF
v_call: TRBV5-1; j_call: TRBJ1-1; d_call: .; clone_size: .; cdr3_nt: TGCGCCAGCAGCTTGGGACAGGTCCGTAACACTGAAGCTTTCTTT; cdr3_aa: CASSLGQVRNTEAFF
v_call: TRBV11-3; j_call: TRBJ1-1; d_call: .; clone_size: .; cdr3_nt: TGTGCCAGCAGCTTTGGGGGAGGGACCTCCACGAAAGCTTTCTTT; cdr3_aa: CASSFGGGTSTKAFF
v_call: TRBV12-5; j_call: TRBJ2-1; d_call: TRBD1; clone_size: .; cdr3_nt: TGTGCTAGTGGTTTGGGACAGGGGGACGAGCAGTTCTTC; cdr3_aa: CASGLGQGDEQFF
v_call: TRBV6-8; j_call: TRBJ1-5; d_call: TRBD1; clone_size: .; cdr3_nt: TGTGCCAGCAGTTCCGGACAGGTACGGCAGCCCCAGCATTTT; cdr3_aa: CASSSGQVRQPQHF
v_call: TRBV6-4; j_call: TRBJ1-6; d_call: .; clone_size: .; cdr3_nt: TGTGCCAGCAGTTCAGCCTATAATTCACCCCTCCACTTT; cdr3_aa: CASSSAYNSPLHF
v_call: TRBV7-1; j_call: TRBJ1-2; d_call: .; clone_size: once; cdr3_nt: TGTGCCAGCACCCAAAATGGGTTTTATGGCTACACCTTC; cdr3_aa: CASTQNGFYGYTF
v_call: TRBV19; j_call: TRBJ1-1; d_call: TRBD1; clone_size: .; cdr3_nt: TGTGCCAGCCAGGACAGGTTGAACACTGAAGCTTTCTTT; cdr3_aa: CASQDRLNTEAFF
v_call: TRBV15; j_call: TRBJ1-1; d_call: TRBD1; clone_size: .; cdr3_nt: TGTGCCACCAGCAGAGTGGGACAGGGTGGCACTGAAGCTTTCTTT; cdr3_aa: CATSRVGQGGTEAFF
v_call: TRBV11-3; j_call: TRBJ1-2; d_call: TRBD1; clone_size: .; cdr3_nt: TGTGCCAGCAGTCGCCAGTCCGACAGATCAGGGGGATATGGCTACACCTTC; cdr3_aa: CASSRQSDRSGGYGYTF
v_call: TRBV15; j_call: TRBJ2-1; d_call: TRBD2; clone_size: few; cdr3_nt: TGTGCCACCAGCAGACCTAGCGGGGCCAACAATGAGCAGTTCTTC; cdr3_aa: CATSRPSGANNEQFF
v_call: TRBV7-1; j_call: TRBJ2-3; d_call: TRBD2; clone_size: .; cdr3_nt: TGTGCCAGCAGCTTCCTGGCATGGAGACCGGGACTAGCGGGGGTTGTAGATACGCAGTATTTT; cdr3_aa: CASSFLAWRPGLAGVVDTQYF
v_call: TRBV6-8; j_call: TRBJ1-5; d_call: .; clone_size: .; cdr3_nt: TGTGCCAGCAGTCAGGGTGGCAATCAGCCCCAGCATTTT; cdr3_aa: CASSQGGNQPQHF
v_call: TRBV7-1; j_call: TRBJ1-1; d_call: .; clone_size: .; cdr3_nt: TGTGCCAGCAGCTCCGGGGGTTACACTGAAGCTTTCTTT; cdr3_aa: CASSSGGYTEAFF
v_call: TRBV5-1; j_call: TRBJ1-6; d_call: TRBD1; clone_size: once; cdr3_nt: TGCGCCAGCAGCTTGTCCACAGGGAACAGGGGGTCACCCCTCCACTTT; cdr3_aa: CASSLSTGNRGSPLHF
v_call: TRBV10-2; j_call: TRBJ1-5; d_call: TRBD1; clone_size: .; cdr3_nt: TGCGCCAGCAGCCTGGGACAGGGGGCACGGCAGCCCCAGCATTTT; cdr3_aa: CASSLGQGARQPQHF
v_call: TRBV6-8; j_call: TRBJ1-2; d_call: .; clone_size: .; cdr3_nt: TGTGCCACTTGGGGAGTTCTTCCGGGGCCTGACTATGGCTACACCTTC; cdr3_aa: CATWGVLPGPDYGYTF
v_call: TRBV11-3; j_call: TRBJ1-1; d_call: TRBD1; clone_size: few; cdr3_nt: TGTGCCAGCAGCTCCGAGACAGGGGGCGGCACTGAAGCTTTCTTT; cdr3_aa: CASSSETGGGTEAFF
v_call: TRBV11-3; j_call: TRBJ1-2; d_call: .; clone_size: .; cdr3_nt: TGTGCCAGCAGCTTGTTAGTATCCCCCAGTAGTTTCTATGGCTACACCTTC; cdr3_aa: CASSLLVSPSSFYGYTF
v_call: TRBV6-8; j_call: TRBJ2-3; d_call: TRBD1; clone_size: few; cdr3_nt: TGTGCCAGCAGAAGGGACAGCGCTAGCACAGATACGCAGTATTTT; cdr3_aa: CASRRDSASTDTQYF
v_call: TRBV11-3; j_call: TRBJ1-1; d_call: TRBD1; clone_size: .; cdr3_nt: TGTGCCAGCAGCCCCATAAGACAGGGTAACACTGAAGCTTTCTTT; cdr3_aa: CASSPIRQGNTEAFF
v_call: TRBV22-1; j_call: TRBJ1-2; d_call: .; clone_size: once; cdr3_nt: TGTGCCAGCAGTCCGTCTGGGGCAGGGCGCAACGACTATGGCTACACCTTC; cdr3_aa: CASSPSGAGRNDYGYTF
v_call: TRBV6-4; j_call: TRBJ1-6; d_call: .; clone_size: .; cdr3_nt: TGTGCCAGCAGTGAAAAGGGCGCGACACCCCTCCACTTT; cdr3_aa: CASSEKGATPLHF
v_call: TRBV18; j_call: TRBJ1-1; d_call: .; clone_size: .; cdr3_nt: TGTGCCAGCTCACCACAGGTGCTACAGGCCTCCTCTGAAGCTTTCTTT; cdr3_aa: CASSPQVLQASSEAFF
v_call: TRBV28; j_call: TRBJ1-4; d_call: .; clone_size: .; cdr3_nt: TGTGCCAGCAGTGGGGGGGGCAGAGAGGGGAATGAAAAACTGTTTTTT; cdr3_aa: CASSGGGREGNEKLFF
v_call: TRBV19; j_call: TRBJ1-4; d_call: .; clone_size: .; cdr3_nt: TGTGCCAGTAGTCGGCCCCCCGGACAGAATGAAAAACTGTTTTTT; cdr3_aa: CASSRPPGQNEKLFF
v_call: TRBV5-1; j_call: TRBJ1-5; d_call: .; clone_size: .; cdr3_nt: TGCGCCAGCAGCGAACAGGGCATCAATCAGCCCCAGCATTTT; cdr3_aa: CASSEQGINQPQHF
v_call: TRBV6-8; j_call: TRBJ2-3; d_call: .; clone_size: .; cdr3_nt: TGTGCCAGCAGTTACCGTCCTAGGGACACCAGGGGTACGCAGTATTTT; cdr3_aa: CASSYRPRDTRGTQYF
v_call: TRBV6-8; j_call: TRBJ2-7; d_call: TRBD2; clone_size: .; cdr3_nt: TGTGCCAGCGGAGCGGGGTTCTACGAGCAGTACTTC; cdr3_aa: CASGAGFYEQYF
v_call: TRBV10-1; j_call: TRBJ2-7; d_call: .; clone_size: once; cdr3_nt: TGCGCCAGCGAACCCCAGGGATCGGCCGAGCAGTACTTC; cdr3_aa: CASEPQGSAEQYF
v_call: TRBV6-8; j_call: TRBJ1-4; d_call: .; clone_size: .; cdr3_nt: TGTGCCAGCAGGGCCCTACGGGGGGATGAAAAACTGTTTTTT; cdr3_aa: CASRALRGDEKLFF